The sequence of this T cell receptor (beta chain) was determined in a study of T cell responses to AZD1222 COVID-19 vaccine. Points on this clone: The antigen is undetermined.

Generated by immunoSEQ multiplex PCR, the TCRdb table keeps only in-frame clones and is missing some. The table shows under 150,000 clones, with almost 85% occurring only once. General study points: Just five to seven people given AZD1222 tested seropositive at baseline. When two AZD1222 doses had been given, Spike-specific TCR breadth and depth rose.

The TCR sequence derives from an adult who received the MenACWY meningococcal vaccine as a control. The input for sequencing was peripheral blood, taken 28 days after the second dose of the MenACWY control vaccine.

The CDR3 DNA reads as TGTGCCAGTAGTATAAGGTCGAGAAATCAGCCCCAGCATTTT. This gives the protein CASSIRSRNQPQHF. This chain joins TRBV19 and TRBJ1-5; D not certain. Germline V CDR1 and CDR2: LNHDA, SQIVND (reference sequence). Trimming pared 2 bases from V and 4 bases from J, leaving 9 bases between. CDR3 length equals 14 residues.